A selection of T cell receptor beta chains follows, all from one sample in a study of radiotherapy plus CTLA-4 blockade in lung cancer. Sequencing was performed with immunoSEQ multiplex PCR; in TCRdb, only in-frame clones are kept and a portion is missing. The sample includes 30,000 or so clones, approximately 77% of them seen just once. The sequencing here drew on peripheral blood, taken from a patient treated with radiotherapy plus ipilimumab. The receptors here all came from a human donor with non-small cell lung cancer whose response to radiotherapy plus ipilimumab could not be evaluated. The CDR3 runs from the conserved cysteine through the conserved F or W.

CDR3 protein	V gene	J gene
CASSFGQMNTEAFF	TRBV5-1	TRBJ1-1
CASNYTPLGETQYF	TRBV7-3	TRBJ2-5
CASSQLTGLGQPQHF	TRBV7-6	TRBJ1-5
CASSKVVDQGAYEQYF	TRBV19	TRBJ2-7
CASSLRGQTEQFF	TRBV5-1	TRBJ2-1
CASSLGLVGSIQYF	TRBV7-2	TRBJ2-4
CASNSGGLAGGRETQYF	TRBV5-4	TRBJ2-5
CASTVLRQSYNEQFF	TRBV6-5	TRBJ2-1
CASSSRTSGNEQFF	TRBV9	TRBJ2-1
CASSPSRVGTGSTDTQYF	TRBV7-9	TRBJ2-3
CASRPGGPGEKLFF	TRBV28	TRBJ1-4
CASTREVGSYNEQFF	TRBV6-6	TRBJ2-1
CASSAQGSYGYTF	TRBV6-1	TRBJ1-2
CASSVDRSPRVSGNTIYF	TRBV7-8	TRBJ1-3
CASSLAGTGGSPLHF	TRBV7-9	TRBJ1-6
CASSRGEPPDTQYF	TRBV4-1	TRBJ2-3
CASSLGTANTEAFF	TRBV5-1	TRBJ1-1
CASSFIRNQPQHF	TRBV27	TRBJ1-5
CARYGNRDRNEKLFF	TRBV19	TRBJ1-4
CASSWEETLVEQYF	TRBV6-1	TRBJ2-7
CASSLYREGYTF	TRBV5-6	TRBJ1-2
CASSLRAGVTTGELFF	TRBV7-6	TRBJ2-2
CASSGTTSGRATGNEQFF	TRBV11-1	TRBJ2-1
CASSIPNVGSYTF	TRBV19	TRBJ1-2
CASSNRAGSSYNEQFF	TRBV7-6	TRBJ2-1
CASSWEGHLEQFF	TRBV5-1	TRBJ2-1
CASRDTGISTEAFF	TRBV2	TRBJ1-1
CASSFHDRPNYGYTF	TRBV7-9	TRBJ1-2
CACTGGPNEQYF	TRBV30	TRBJ2-7
CASSLVGSGNGEQYF	TRBV5-4	TRBJ2-7
CASSLLAGAGEKLFF	TRBV28	TRBJ1-4
CASSLRAGRDEAFF	TRBV27	TRBJ1-1
CASSAPGAGGFNYGYTF	TRBV5-4	TRBJ1-2
CASRRTGDSETQYF	TRBV6-5	TRBJ2-5
CASSILYEQYF	TRBV6-5	TRBJ2-7
CASSRTGNTGELFF	TRBV5-1	TRBJ2-2
CASTLARGPHEQYF	TRBV13	TRBJ2-7
CASSSEGQGAYEQYF	TRBV7-2	TRBJ2-7
CASSIGHTNTEAFF	TRBV19	TRBJ1-1
CASSLGAREIYEQYF	TRBV5-6	TRBJ2-7
CASSLTQVGYGYTF	TRBV6-6	TRBJ1-2
CASSQDQTSGRAGDTQYF	TRBV4-2	TRBJ2-3
CASSEGQGGITDTQYF	TRBV6-4	TRBJ2-3
CASSEGGYNEQFF	TRBV6-1	TRBJ2-1
CASANGAGDQPQHF	TRBV9	TRBJ1-5
CASSFGPSNEQFF	TRBV7-7	TRBJ2-1
CASRGIVRAGDEQYF	TRBV6-5	TRBJ2-7
CASSTGQAGQPQHF	TRBV7-9	TRBJ1-5
CASSFAVGAWASYTF	TRBV11-2	TRBJ1-2
CAWSVRTAGNTEAFF	TRBV30	TRBJ1-1
CASSVVPSGSGPTDTQYF	TRBV9	TRBJ2-3
CASSKSTGTVLYNEQFF	TRBV18	TRBJ2-1
CASSARLGGGEAFF	TRBV11-2	TRBJ1-1
CASRPADRYNEQFF	TRBV28	TRBJ2-1